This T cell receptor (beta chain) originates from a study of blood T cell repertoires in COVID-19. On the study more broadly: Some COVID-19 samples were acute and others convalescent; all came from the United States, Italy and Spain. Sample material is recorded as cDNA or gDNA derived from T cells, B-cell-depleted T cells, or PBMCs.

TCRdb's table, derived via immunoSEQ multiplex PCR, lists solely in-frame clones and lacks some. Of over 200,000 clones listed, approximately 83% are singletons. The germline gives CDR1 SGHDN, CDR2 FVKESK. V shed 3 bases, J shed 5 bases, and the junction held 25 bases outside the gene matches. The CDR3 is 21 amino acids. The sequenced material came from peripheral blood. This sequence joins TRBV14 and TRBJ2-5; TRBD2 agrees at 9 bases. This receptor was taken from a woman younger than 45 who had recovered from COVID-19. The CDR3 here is CASSHPTPGLALTGSLETQYF. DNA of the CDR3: TGTGCCAGCAGCCATCCAACGCCCGGACTAGCGTTAACGGGGTCGCTCGAGACCCAGTACTTC.